This TCR beta chain comes out of a study of shared clonotypes between healthy human individuals. Overall study: Per-donor plates numbered three CD4 naive, three CD4 memory, two CD8 naive and one CD8 memory. Study-wide results and caveats: Depth of sequencing was expected to influence donor clonotype sharing.

Details on this clone: Its antigen is not identified.

Profiling relied on immunoSEQ multiplex PCR, and the TCRdb table lists in-frame clones only, not all of them. The profile shows about 1 million clones, under 80% of them singletons. This CDR3 comprises 14 residues. CDR1 and CDR2 (germline): GTSNPN, SVGIG (reference sequence). The J segment lost 9 bases and the V segment lost 2 bases, leaving 9 bases of the junction unmatched. This sequence originates from a man younger than 35 in good health. The gene calls are TRBV30 and TRBJ2-1; 8 bases agree with TRBD2. The sample consisted of memory CD4+ T cells sorted from blood. Subset in this sample: CD45RA-negative fraction. CDR3 amino acids: CAWSRDSGNGEQFF. For the CDR3, the DNA is TGTGCCTGGAGTAGAGATAGCGGGAACGGTGAGCAGTTCTTC.